Listed here is a single TCR beta chain. The sample is drawn from a study of cytomegalovirus exposure and HLA in healthy donors. Researchers ran the PCR with 60 Vbeta and 13 Jbeta primers. Repertoires were generated with immunoSEQ multiplex PCR, while TCRdb's copy carries only in-frame clones and drops some. The table has roughly 110,000 clones, 82% seen once. Healthy bone marrow donors formed the donor group. V shed 7 bases, J shed 1 base, and the junction held 8 bases outside the gene matches. This CDR3 region has 15 residues. Germline V gene lookup returns CDR1 SGHTS and CDR2 YDEGEE. The chain links TRBV5-8 to TRBJ1-1; TRBD1 matches at 9 bases. Input material: PBMCs. This TCR derives from a man aged 30 to 39 in good health and CMV-seropositive. CDR3 in amino acids: CASFGDRDPNTEAFF. CDR3 DNA: TGTGCCAGCTTTGGGGACAGGGACCCGAACACTGAAGCTTTCTTT.